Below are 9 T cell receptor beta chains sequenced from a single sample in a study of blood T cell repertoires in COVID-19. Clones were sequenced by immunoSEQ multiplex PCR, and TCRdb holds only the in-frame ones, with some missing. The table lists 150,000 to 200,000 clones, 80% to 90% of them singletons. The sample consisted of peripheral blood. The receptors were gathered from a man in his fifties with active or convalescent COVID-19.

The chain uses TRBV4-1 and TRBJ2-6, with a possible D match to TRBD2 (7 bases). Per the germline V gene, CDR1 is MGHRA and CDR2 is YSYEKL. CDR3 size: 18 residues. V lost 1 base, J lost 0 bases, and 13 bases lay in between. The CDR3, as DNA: TGCGCCAGCAGCCAAGGGGCTAGGGGGGGCTCTGGGGCCAACGTCCTGACTTTC. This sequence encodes CASSQGARGGSGANVLTF.

This CDR3 is CAWSWGNANTGELFF. The CDR3 bases are TGTGCCTGGAGCTGGGGCAACGCGAACACCGGGGAGCTGTTTTTT. The V gene is TRBV30, the J gene TRBJ2-2; tentative D call: TRBD1 (5 bases). The germline gives CDR1 GTSNPN, CDR2 SVGIG (reference sequence). With 3 bases removed from V and 0 bases from J, the gap between germline ends came to 11 bases. The CDR3 totals 15 residues.

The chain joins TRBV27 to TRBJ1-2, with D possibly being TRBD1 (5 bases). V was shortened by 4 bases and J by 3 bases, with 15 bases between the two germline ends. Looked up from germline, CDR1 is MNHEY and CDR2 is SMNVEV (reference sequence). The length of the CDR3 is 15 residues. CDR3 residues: CASSSGVTGYYGYTF. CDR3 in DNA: TGTGCCAGCAGTTCGGGCGTTACAGGATACTATGGCTACACCTTC.

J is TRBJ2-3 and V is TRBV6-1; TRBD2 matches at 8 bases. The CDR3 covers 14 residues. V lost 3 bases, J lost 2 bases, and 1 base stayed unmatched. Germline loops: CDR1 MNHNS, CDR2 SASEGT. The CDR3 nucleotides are TGTGCCAGCAGTGACGGGAGGGTCACAGATACGCAGTATTTT. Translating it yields CASSDGRVTDTQYF.

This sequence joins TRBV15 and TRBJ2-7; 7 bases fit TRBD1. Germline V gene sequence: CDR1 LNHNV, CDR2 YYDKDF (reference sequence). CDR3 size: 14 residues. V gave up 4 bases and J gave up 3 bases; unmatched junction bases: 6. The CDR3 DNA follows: TGTGCCACCAGCAAGCGACAGGGTAACTACGAGCAGTACTTC. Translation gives CATSKRQGNYEQYF.

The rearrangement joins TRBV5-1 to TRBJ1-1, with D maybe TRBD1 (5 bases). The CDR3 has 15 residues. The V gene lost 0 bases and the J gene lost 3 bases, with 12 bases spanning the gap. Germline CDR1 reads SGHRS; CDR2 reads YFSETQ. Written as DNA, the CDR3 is TGCGCCAGCAGCTTGGCCGGTACGGGGGACACTGAAGCTTTCTTT. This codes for CASSLAGTGDTEAFF. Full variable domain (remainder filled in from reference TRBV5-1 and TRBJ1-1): KAGVTQTPRYLIKTRGQQVTLSCSPISGHRSVSWYQQTPGQGLQFLFEYFSETQRNKGNFPGRFSGRQFSNSRSEMNVSTLELGDSALYLCASSLAGTGDTEAFFGQGTRLTVV.

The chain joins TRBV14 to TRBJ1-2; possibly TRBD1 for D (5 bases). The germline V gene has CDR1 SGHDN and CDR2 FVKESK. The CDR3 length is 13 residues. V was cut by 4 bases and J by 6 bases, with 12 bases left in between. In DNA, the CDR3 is TGTGCCAGCAGCCGATATACGGGGGATGGCTACACCTTC. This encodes CASSRYTGDGYTF.

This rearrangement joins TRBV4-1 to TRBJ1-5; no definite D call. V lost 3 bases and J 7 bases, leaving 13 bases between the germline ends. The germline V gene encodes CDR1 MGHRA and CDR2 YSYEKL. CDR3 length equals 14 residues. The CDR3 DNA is TGCGCCAGCAGCCAGTCCATGGGCGGGCAGCCCCAGCATTTT. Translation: CASSQSMGGQPQHF.

The CDR3 region is CASSESRTGLPYF. CDR3 sequence (DNA): TGTGCCAGCAGTGAAAGCCGGACAGGGCTACCGTACTTC. V gene TRBV6-1 combines with J gene TRBJ2-7, with TRBD1 identical over 8 bases. The CDR3 length is 13 residues. Germline-derived CDR1 and CDR2 are MNHNS and SASEGT. V dropped 2 bases and J dropped 12; count of bases not matched to a gene: 9.